The 3 T cell receptor beta chains presented below share a single source sample, sequenced in a study of blood T cell repertoires in COVID-19. Method: immunoSEQ multiplex PCR; TCRdb's copy keeps in-frame clones and lacks some. The table has approximately 240,000 clones, 70% to 90% seen once. The sample taken for sequencing was peripheral blood. The receptors derive from a woman aged 25-40 years who had recovered from COVID-19.

The chain employs TRBV10-1 and TRBJ2-5; 10 bases are shared with TRBD2. Germline V CDR1 and CDR2: WNHNN, SYGVQD (reference sequence). Trimming removed 4 bases from V and 5 bases from J; junction bases left unmatched: 10. CDR3 size: 16 residues. CDR3 coding DNA: TGCGCCAGCAGTGCAGTAGCGGGGGGCTCTCGGGAGACCCAGTACTTC. Translation: CASSAVAGGSRETQYF.

The rearrangement links TRBV7-2 to TRBJ2-7; 10 bases line up with TRBD2. The CDR3 runs 16 residues. The junction had 12 bases not matched to a gene; V was cut back by 1 base and J by 9 bases. Germline CDR1 and CDR2: SGHTA and FQGNSA. CDR3 bases: TGTGCCAGCAGCTTAGGGGTAGCGGGGGGCCTAAGGATGCAGTACTTC. Its protein product is CASSLGVAGGLRMQYF.

The table lists this clone with a few counts. Other nucleotide sequences from this sample produce the same CDR3. The gene calls are TRBV11-3 and TRBJ2-5, with 9 bases aligning to TRBD1. The CDR3 is made up of 15 amino acids. Germline V gives CDR1 SGHNT, CDR2 YENEEA. V lost 1 base, J lost 0 bases, and 0 bases stayed unmatched. As DNA, the CDR3 is TGTGCCAGCAGCTTAGGGACAGGGGACCAAGAGACCCAGTACTTC. Encoded protein: CASSLGTGDQETQYF.